The rows below give T cell receptor beta chains drawn from one sample of a study of siplizumab effects on memory and regulatory T cells. Repertoires were generated with immunoSEQ multiplex PCR, while TCRdb's copy carries only in-frame clones and drops some. The table shows roughly 97,000 clones, with 93% occurring only once. The sequenced sample was Tregs sorted from blood. These receptors were obtained from a human donor in good health. Both conserved end residues are part of each CDR3. The D gene is left open where the match is weak. Rows give clone size only sometimes, using once, few, many, or a class for an expanded clone.

d_call	v_call	clone_size	j_call	cdr3_aa	cdr3_nt
.	TRBV5-4	.	TRBJ2-3	CASSLNQIADTQYF	TGTGCCAGCAGCTTGAACCAGATCGCAGATACGCAGTATTTT
.	TRBV18	.	TRBJ1-4	CASSASRGPRGEKLFF	TGTGCCAGCTCAGCGTCACGCGGCCCTCGCGGAGAAAAACTGTTTTTT
.	TRBV7-2	few	TRBJ1-5	CASSLNRVNQPQHF	TGTGCCAGCAGCTTAAACAGGGTCAATCAGCCCCAGCATTTT
.	TRBV18	.	TRBJ1-6	CASSRDNNSPLHF	TGTGCCAGCTCCCGGGACAACAATTCACCCCTCCACTTT
.	TRBV30	.	TRBJ1-4	CAWSVIAGRNEKLFF	TGTGCCTGGAGTGTAATCGCAGGGCGTAATGAAAAACTGTTTTTT
TRBD1	TRBV5-1	.	TRBJ1-2	CASSWGQGELYGYTF	TGCGCCAGCAGCTGGGGACAGGGAGAACTCTATGGCTACACCTTC
.	TRBV5-5	once	TRBJ2-2	CASSPDGNTGELFF	TGTGCCAGCAGCCCGGACGGGAACACCGGGGAGCTGTTTTTT
.	TRBV7-8	.	TRBJ2-7	CASSFGSSYEQYF	TGTGCCAGCAGCTTCGGCTCTTCCTACGAGCAGTACTTC
.	TRBV19	.	TRBJ1-3	CASSRQAPGNTIYF	TGTGCCAGTAGTCGGCAGGCCCCTGGAAACACCATATATTTT
.	TRBV6-1	.	TRBJ1-5	CASSAYPGQTLLGDQPQHF	TGTGCCAGCAGTGCGTACCCGGGACAAACCCTATTGGGAGATCAGCCCCAGCATTTT
.	TRBV23-1	.	TRBJ2-5	CASSQLQETQYF	TGCGCCAGCAGTCAACTCCAAGAGACCCAATACTTC
.	TRBV7-9	once	TRBJ2-3	CASSLALGRDTQYF	TGTGCCAGCAGCTTAGCGTTGGGGAGAGATACGCAGTATTTT
.	TRBV2	.	TRBJ2-7	CASSDSPQYEQYF	TGTGCCAGCAGTGATTCCCCGCAATACGAGCAGTACTTC
.	TRBV6-6	once	TRBJ2-7	CASSSWDSYEQYF	TGTGCCAGCAGTTCCTGGGACTCCTACGAGCAGTACTTC
.	TRBV2	.	TRBJ1-4	CASTEAYGKLFF	TGTGCCAGCACTGAAGCATACGGAAAACTGTTTTTT
.	TRBV4-1	.	TRBJ1-3	CASSHLFGVSGNTIYF	TGCGCCAGCAGCCACCTTTTTGGGGTCTCTGGAAACACCATATATTTT
.	TRBV4-2	.	TRBJ1-3	CASSQVGAGLGGNTIYF	TGTGCCAGCAGCCAAGTTGGGGCGGGGCTTGGTGGAAACACCATATATTTT
TRBD1	TRBV4-1	once	TRBJ2-7	CASSDRDRGTKGGSYEQYF	TGCGCCAGCAGCGACCGGGACAGGGGGACGAAGGGGGGCTCCTACGAGCAGTACTTC
.	TRBV27	.	TRBJ2-7	CASSSGPTVVPGNEQYF	TGTGCCAGCAGTAGCGGGCCTACAGTGGTGCCGGGGAACGAGCAGTACTTC
.	TRBV7-9	.	TRBJ2-3	CASSSQGTPTDTQYF	TGTGCCAGCAGCTCCCAGGGGACCCCCACAGATACGCAGTATTTT
.	TRBV18	.	TRBJ2-3	CASSPLRVTDTQYF	TGTGCCAGCTCACCACTGAGGGTAACAGATACGCAGTATTTT
TRBD2	TRBV4-1	.	TRBJ2-1	CASSLTGLAKNEQFF	TGCGCCAGCAGCCTGACAGGACTAGCGAAGAATGAGCAGTTCTTC
.	TRBV5-4	.	TRBJ1-6	CASSPAPTSNNSPLHF	TGTGCCAGCAGCCCTGCTCCGACATCCAATAATTCACCCCTCCACTTT
TRBD1	TRBV27	.	TRBJ2-7	CASSLTGNYEQYF	TGTGCCAGCAGTTTGACAGGGAACTACGAGCAGTACTTC
.	TRBV10-3	.	TRBJ1-1	CASTRRGENTEAFF	TGTGCCAGCACCCGAAGGGGGGAGAACACTGAAGCTTTCTTT
TRBD2	TRBV10-3	.	TRBJ2-2	CAIRPAGGIQNTGELFF	TGTGCCATCAGGCCTGCCGGGGGGATCCAGAACACCGGGGAGCTGTTTTTT
TRBD1	TRBV6-1	.	TRBJ2-4	CASSEARTGAQVAKNIQYF	TGTGCCAGCAGTGAAGCGCGGACAGGGGCCCAAGTAGCCAAAAACATTCAGTACTTC
.	TRBV18	.	TRBJ2-5	CASSPNVPRQETQYF	TGTGCCAGCTCACCAAATGTCCCTAGGCAAGAGACCCAGTACTTC
TRBD2	TRBV25-1	.	TRBJ2-2	CASRSGGAYTGELFF	TGTGCCAGTCGGAGCGGGGGGGCGTACACCGGGGAGCTGTTTTTT
TRBD1	TRBV7-2	.	TRBJ1-1	CASSVTDRVNTEAFF	TGTGCCAGCAGCGTAACCGACAGGGTTAACACTGAAGCTTTCTTT
TRBD1	TRBV5-4	.	TRBJ2-2	CAFPGQEPTGELFF	TGTGCCTTTCCGGGACAGGAGCCGACCGGGGAGCTGTTTTTT
.	TRBV6-5	.	TRBJ1-2	CASSWTESYGYTF	TGTGCCAGCAGCTGGACTGAGTCCTATGGCTACACCTTC
.	TRBV10-3	.	TRBJ2-1	CAISEPFSGSSYNEQFF	TGTGCCATCAGTGAGCCTTTTTCGGGGAGCTCCTACAATGAGCAGTTCTTC
TRBD1	TRBV4-1	.	TRBJ2-3	CASSRYTGGRTDTQYF	TGCGCCAGCAGCCGATACACAGGGGGCCGCACAGATACGCAGTATTTT
.	TRBV18	.	TRBJ2-5	CASSPGPETQYF	TGTGCCAGCTCACCAGGGCCAGAGACCCAGTACTTC
.	TRBV5-1	.	TRBJ1-2	CASSLALGSNYGYTF	TGCGCCAGCAGCTTGGCTCTGGGATCCAACTATGGCTACACCTTC
TRBD1	TRBV30	.	TRBJ1-2	CAWNSRTGGSIYGYTF	TGTGCCTGGAACTCCCGGACAGGGGGCTCGATCTATGGCTACACCTTC
.	TRBV5-1	.	TRBJ1-1	CASSPRGGTNTEAFF	TGCGCCAGCAGCCCTCGAGGAGGGACGAACACTGAAGCTTTCTTT
.	TRBV29-1	.	TRBJ2-7	CSVEFRGEQYF	TGCAGCGTTGAATTCAGGGGCGAGCAGTACTTC
.	TRBV6-6	.	TRBJ1-2	CASSYGGFYGYTF	TGTGCCAGCAGTTATGGGGGGTTCTATGGCTACACCTTC
.	TRBV5-1	.	TRBJ1-1	CASSFLRGAEAFF	TGCGCCAGCAGCTTCCTTCGGGGAGCTGAAGCTTTCTTT
.	TRBV18	.	TRBJ1-5	CASSPGVNQPQHF	TGTGCCAGCTCACCTGGGGTCAATCAGCCCCAGCATTTT
.	TRBV5-1	.	TRBJ2-1	CASSLAPLGTYNEQFF	TGCGCCAGCAGCTTGGCCCCTCTGGGGACCTACAATGAGCAGTTCTTC
.	TRBV14	.	TRBJ1-2	CASSQEWWGGYTF	TGTGCCAGCAGCCAAGAATGGTGGGGTGGCTACACCTTC
.	TRBV11-2	.	TRBJ1-2	CASSLGPGIIGYTF	TGTGCCAGCAGCTTAGGCCCAGGGATAATTGGCTACACCTTC
.	TRBV7-9	.	TRBJ2-3	CASSLLGSPSTDTQYF	TGTGCCAGCAGCTTACTCGGTAGCCCTAGCACAGATACGCAGTATTTT
.	TRBV19	.	TRBJ1-5	CASNNGVGQPQHF	TGTGCCAGTAACAATGGTGTGGGTCAGCCCCAGCATTTT
.	TRBV4-3	.	TRBJ1-1	CASSHLLGGAGITEAFF	TGCGCCAGCAGCCACCTCCTCGGGGGCGCAGGGATCACTGAAGCTTTCTTT
TRBD1	TRBV18	.	TRBJ2-7	CASSQDRGSYEQYF	TGTGCCAGCTCCCAAGACAGGGGATCCTACGAGCAGTACTTC
.	TRBV29-1	.	TRBJ2-3	CSVPRSGIPTDTQYF	TGCAGCGTTCCGCGGAGTGGGATCCCCACAGATACGCAGTATTTT
TRBD2	TRBV14	.	TRBJ2-3	CASSQGVNRKAGKVTDTQYF	TGTGCCAGCAGCCAAGGGGTGAACAGGAAAGCGGGGAAGGTCACAGATACGCAGTATTTT
TRBD2	TRBV28	.	TRBJ2-1	CASRLLAGQYNEQFF	TGTGCCAGCAGACTTCTAGCGGGTCAATACAATGAGCAGTTCTTC